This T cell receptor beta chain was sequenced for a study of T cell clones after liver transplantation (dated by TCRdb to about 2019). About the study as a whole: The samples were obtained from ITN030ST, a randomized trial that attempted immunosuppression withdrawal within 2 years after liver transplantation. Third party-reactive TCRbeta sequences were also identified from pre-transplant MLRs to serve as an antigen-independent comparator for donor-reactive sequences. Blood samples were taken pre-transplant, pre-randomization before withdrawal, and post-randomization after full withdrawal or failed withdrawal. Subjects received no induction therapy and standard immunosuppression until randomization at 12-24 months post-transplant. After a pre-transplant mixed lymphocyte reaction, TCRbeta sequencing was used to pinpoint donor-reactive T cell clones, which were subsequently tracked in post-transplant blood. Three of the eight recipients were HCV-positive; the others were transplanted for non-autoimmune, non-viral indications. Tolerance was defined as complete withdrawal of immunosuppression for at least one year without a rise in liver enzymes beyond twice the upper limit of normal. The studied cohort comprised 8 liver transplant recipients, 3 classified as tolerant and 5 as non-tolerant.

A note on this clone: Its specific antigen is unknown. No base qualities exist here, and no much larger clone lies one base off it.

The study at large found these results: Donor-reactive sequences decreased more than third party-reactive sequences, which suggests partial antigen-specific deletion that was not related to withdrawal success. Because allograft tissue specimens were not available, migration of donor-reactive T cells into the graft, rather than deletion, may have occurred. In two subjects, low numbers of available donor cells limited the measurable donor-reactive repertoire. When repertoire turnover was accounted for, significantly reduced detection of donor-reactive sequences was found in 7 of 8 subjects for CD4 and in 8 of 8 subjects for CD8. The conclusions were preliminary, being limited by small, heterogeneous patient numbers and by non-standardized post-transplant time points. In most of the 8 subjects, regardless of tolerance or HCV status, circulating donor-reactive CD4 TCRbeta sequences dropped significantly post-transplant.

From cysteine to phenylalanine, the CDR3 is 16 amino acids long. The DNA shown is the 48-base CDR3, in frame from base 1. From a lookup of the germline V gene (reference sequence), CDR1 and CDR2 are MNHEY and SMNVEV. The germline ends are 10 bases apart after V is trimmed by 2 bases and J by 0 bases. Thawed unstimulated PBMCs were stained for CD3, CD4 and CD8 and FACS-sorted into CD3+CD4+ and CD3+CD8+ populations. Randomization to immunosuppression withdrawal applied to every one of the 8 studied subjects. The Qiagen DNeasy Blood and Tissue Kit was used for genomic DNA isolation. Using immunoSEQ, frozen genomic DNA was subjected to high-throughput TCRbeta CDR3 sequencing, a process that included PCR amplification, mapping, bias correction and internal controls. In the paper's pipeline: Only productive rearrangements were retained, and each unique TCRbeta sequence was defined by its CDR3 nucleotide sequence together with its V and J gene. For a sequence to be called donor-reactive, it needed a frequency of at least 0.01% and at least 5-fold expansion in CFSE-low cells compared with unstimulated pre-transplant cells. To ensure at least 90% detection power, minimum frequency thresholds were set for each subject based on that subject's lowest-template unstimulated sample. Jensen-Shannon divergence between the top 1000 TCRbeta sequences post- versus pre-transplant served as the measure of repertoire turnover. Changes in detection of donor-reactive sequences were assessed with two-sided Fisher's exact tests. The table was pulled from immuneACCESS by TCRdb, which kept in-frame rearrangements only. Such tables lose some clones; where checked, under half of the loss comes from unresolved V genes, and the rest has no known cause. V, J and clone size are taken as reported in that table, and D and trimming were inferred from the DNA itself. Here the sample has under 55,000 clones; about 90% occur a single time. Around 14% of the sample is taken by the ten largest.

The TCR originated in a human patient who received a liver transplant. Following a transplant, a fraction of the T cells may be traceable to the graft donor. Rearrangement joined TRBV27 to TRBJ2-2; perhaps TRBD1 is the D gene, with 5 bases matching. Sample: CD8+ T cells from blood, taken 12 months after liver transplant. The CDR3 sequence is CASSLNRLANTGELFF. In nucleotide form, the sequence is TGTGCCAGCAGTTTAAACAGGCTCGCGAACACCGGGGAGCTGTTTTTT.